Reported below is one T cell receptor beta chain. What it recognizes is unknown. The source of the sample is a study of T cell responses to AZD1222 COVID-19 vaccine. Sequencing was performed with immunoSEQ multiplex PCR; in TCRdb, only in-frame clones are kept and a portion is missing. This table has 110,000 to 150,000 clones, around 90% appearing once. The study, taken as a whole, reports: Clonal diversity may have been underestimated in mostly white British donors. There were repertoire samples only from the period after the peak T cell response.

Pooled in the analysis were second doses at about 4 or about 12 weeks. The germline V and J ends were trimmed by 0 bases and 0 bases, with 11 bases remaining between them. Germline CDR1 and CDR2: LNHNV and YYDKDF (reference sequence). This CDR3 has 17 residues. The sample consisted of peripheral blood, taken 28 days after the second AZD1222 dose. The gene calls are TRBV15 and TRBJ1-4; D gene unclear. The receptor was derived from an adult who received the AZD1222 COVID-19 vaccine. DNA for the CDR3: TGTGCCACCAGCAGAGATCTGCTGTCACCAACTAATGAAAAACTGTTTTTT. Amino acids: CATSRDLLSPTNEKLFF. Using reference TRBV15 and TRBJ1-4 for the parts outside the CDR3, the full variable domain is DAMVIQNPRYQVTQFGKPVTLSCSQTLNHNVMYWYQQKSSQAPKLLFHYYDKDFNNEADTPDNFQSRRPNTSFCFLDIRSPGLGDTAMYLCATSRDLLSPTNEKLFFGSGTQLSVL.